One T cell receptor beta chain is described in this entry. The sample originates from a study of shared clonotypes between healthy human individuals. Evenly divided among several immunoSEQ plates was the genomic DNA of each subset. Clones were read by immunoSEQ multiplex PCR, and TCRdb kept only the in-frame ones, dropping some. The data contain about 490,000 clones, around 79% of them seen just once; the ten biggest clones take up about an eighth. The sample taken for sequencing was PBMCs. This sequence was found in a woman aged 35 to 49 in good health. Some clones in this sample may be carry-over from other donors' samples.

CDR3 bases: TGTGCCAGTAAAAAGGCGGGCACAGATACGCAGTATTTT. Amino acid sequence: CASKKAGTDTQYF. The V gene is TRBV19, the J gene TRBJ2-3; D is uncertain. Germline assignment: CDR1 LNHDA and CDR2 SQIVND (reference sequence). V was cut by 7 bases and J by 1 base, with 9 bases left in between. The CDR3 sequence is 13 residues long. Using reference TRBV19 and TRBJ2-3 for the parts outside the CDR3, the full variable domain is DGGITQSPKYLFRKEGQNVTLSCEQNLNHDAMYWYRQDPGQGLRLIYYSQIVNDFQKGDIAEGYSVSREKKESFPLTVTSAQKNPTAFYLCASKKAGTDTQYFGPGTRLTVL.